The 19 T cell receptor beta chains in this list originate from one sample, sequenced in a study of cytomegalovirus exposure and HLA in healthy donors. The PCR had 60 Vbeta and 13 Jbeta primers. Measured with immunoSEQ multiplex PCR; TCRdb has only the in-frame clones, and not every one. The sample shows under 200,000 clones, about 78% of them seen only once. Material: PBMCs. All receptors come from a man aged 60 to 69 in good health and CMV-seronegative.

The V gene is TRBV5-1, the J gene TRBJ2-3, with a weak D call TRBD1 (5 bases). V dropped 0 bases and J dropped 4 bases, with 9 bases sitting between them. Germline V gene lookup returns CDR1 SGHRS and CDR2 YFSETQ. This CDR3 contains 14 residues. CDR3 nucleotides: TGCGCCAGCAGCTTGGAGGGGCAGGCAGATACGCAGTATTTT. Residues: CASSLEGQADTQYF.

J is TRBJ2-7 and V is TRBV27; tentative D call: TRBD2 (5 bases). In germline, CDR1 is MNHEY, CDR2 SMNVEV (reference sequence). The ends were cut back, 6 bases at V and 6 bases at J, with 15 bases in the middle. The CDR3 has 13 amino acids. CDR3 sequence (DNA): TGTGCCAGCAGCAACCCCCCACTAGGCGAGCAGTACTTC. The encoded protein is CASSNPPLGEQYF.

The chain employs TRBV5-1 and TRBJ2-7, with D maybe TRBD1 (5 bases). The CDR3 is 17 amino acids. Germline V gene sequence: CDR1 SGHRS, CDR2 YFSETQ. V dropped 0 bases and J dropped 4 bases, with 20 bases sitting between them. The CDR3, as DNA: TGCGCCAGCAGCTTGGTGGCCCAGGGAATTGGCCGGTACGAGCAGTACTTC. As protein: CASSLVAQGIGRYEQYF. The entire variable domain, with the rest obtained from reference TRBV5-1 and TRBJ2-7, is as follows: KAGVTQTPRYLIKTRGQQVTLSCSPISGHRSVSWYQQTPGQGLQFLFEYFSETQRNKGNFPGRFSGRQFSNSRSEMNVSTLELGDSALYLCASSLVAQGIGRYEQYFGPGTRLTVT.

The chain links TRBV5-1 to TRBJ2-2; 10 nucleotides match TRBD2. Germline-derived CDR1 and CDR2 are SGHRS and YFSETQ. The trim removed 2 bases at V and 0 bases at J, leaving 7 bases unmatched. The CDR3 loop spans 18 amino acids. The CDR3 spells CASSLGGTSASNTGELFF. The CDR3 DNA follows: TGCGCCAGCAGCTTAGGCGGGACTAGCGCGTCGAACACCGGGGAGCTGTTTTTT.

This rearrangement joins TRBV29-1 to TRBJ1-5; D is unresolved. Germline loops: CDR1 SQVTM, CDR2 ANQGSEA. This CDR3 is built from 12 residues. Trimming took 4 bases from V and 4 from J, leaving 8 bases between them. CDR3 sequence reads: CSVGSPNQPQHF. In DNA, the CDR3 is TGCAGCGTTGGGAGCCCGAATCAGCCCCAGCATTTT.

The sample holds one count of this clone. The V and J genes are TRBV30 and TRBJ1-5; D gene unclear. CDR1 is GTSNPN, CDR2 SVGIG, per germline (reference sequence). CDR3 length: 15 amino acids. Trimming took 0 bases from V and 6 from J, leaving 15 bases between them. The CDR3 loop reads CAWSVNRQVGQPQHF. In DNA, the CDR3 is TGTGCCTGGAGTGTAAATCGGCAGGTCGGTCAGCCCCAGCATTTT.

The J gene is TRBJ2-6, the V gene TRBV10-3; 7 bases agree with TRBD1. V shed 6 bases, J shed 4 bases, and the junction held 12 bases outside the gene matches. Germline-derived CDR1 and CDR2 are ENHRY and SYGVKD. This CDR3 spans 17 amino acids. In nucleotides, the CDR3 is TGTGCCATCAGCTCCGGACAGGCCCTTAGGGGGGCCAACGTCCTGACTTTC. Its protein product is CAISSGQALRGANVLTF.

The rearrangement uses TRBV2 and TRBJ2-1; D not certain. Germline V gene data show CDR1 as SNHLY and CDR2 as FYNNEI. This CDR3 spans 12 amino acids. The V and J ends lost 2 bases and 7 bases respectively, with 6 bases between them. DNA for the CDR3: TGTGCCAGCAGTGAATCCGGGAATGAGCAGTTCTTC. Translated, it gives CASSESGNEQFF. Full variable domain (missing parts from reference TRBV2 and TRBJ2-1): EPEVTQTPSHQVTQMGQEVILRCVPISNHLYFYWYRQILGQKVEFLVSFYNNEISEKSEIFDDQFSVERPDGSNFTLKIRSTKLEDSAMYFCASSESGNEQFFGPGTRLTVL.

This chain connects TRBV5-8 to TRBJ1-2; TRBD1 matches 8 bases. From germline, CDR1 is SGHTS and CDR2 YDEGEE. The CDR3 runs 13 residues. V lost 4 bases, J lost 5 bases, and 4 bases stayed unmatched. For the CDR3, the DNA is TGTGCCAGCAGCCCAGGGGGCGCTTATGGCTACACCTTC. This encodes CASSPGGAYGYTF.

This clone was counted only a few times. CDR3 residues: CASSLGPRGSSYGYTF. The CDR3 DNA reads as TGTGCCAGCAGCTTAGGGCCTAGGGGGTCCTCCTATGGCTACACCTTC. The chain has TRBV7-3 and TRBJ1-2; D might be TRBD1 (6 bases). The V end was cut by 2 bases, the J end by 4 bases, with 17 bases between. This CDR3 has 16 residues. From germline, CDR1 is SGHTA and CDR2 FQGTGA.

V gene TRBV10-3 combines with J gene TRBJ2-3, with 10 bases aligning to TRBD1. CDR1 ENHRY and CDR2 SYGVKD come from the germline V gene. The V gene end was trimmed by 11 bases and the J gene end by 3 bases; junction bases not matched to a gene: 14. This CDR3 has 16 amino acids. CDR3 protein: CAAAGTGVGLTDTQYF. DNA of the CDR3: TGTGCCGCCGCGGGGACAGGGGTCGGGCTGACAGATACGCAGTATTTT.

This chain uses TRBV2 with TRBJ2-3, with 10 bases that match TRBD1. Looked up from germline, CDR1 is SNHLY and CDR2 is FYNNEI. The V segment lost 10 bases and the J segment 3 bases; nucleotides outside the gene matches: 4. CDR3 length: 13 residues. This chain's CDR3 is CATRQGATDTQYF. The CDR3 DNA reads as TGTGCCACCAGACAGGGGGCGACAGATACGCAGTATTTT.

CDR3 residues: CASSQGVTSGRAKAGTQYF. The CDR3 DNA is TGCGCCAGCAGCCAAGGGGTAACTAGCGGGAGGGCCAAAGCCGGTACGCAGTATTTT. This chain uses TRBV4-3 with TRBJ2-3, with 13 bases that match TRBD2. This CDR3 is built from 19 residues. Germline values: CDR1 LGHNA, CDR2 YSLEER. V trimming: 1 base; J trimming: 8 bases; junction bases outside the gene matches: 15.

The V and J genes are TRBV9 and TRBJ2-3; TRBD2 might be the D (7 bases). Germline CDR1 and CDR2: SGDLS and YYNGEE. The ends were cut back, 7 bases at V and 1 base at J, with 10 bases in the middle. CDR3 length equals 13 residues. CDR3 coding DNA: TGTGCCAGCGGAGGGGGGGGCACAGATACGCAGTATTTT. It codes for CASGGGGTDTQYF.

The chain links TRBV25-1 to TRBJ1-3, with D perhaps TRBD1 (6 bases). The CDR3 is 16 amino acids. Germline V gene sequence: CDR1 MGHDK, CDR2 SYGVNS. Trimming stripped 4 bases from V and 0 bases from J, with 13 bases between. The CDR3 region is CASSGTVSYSGNTIYF. CDR3 bases: TGTGCCAGCAGTGGGACAGTCTCCTACTCTGGAAACACCATATATTTT.

The CDR3 nucleotides read TGTGCCAGCAGCTTGGGGCCTCCGACAGGCTCTAATAATTCACCCCTCCACTTT. It codes for CASSLGPPTGSNNSPLHF. The J gene is TRBJ1-6, the V gene TRBV5-5, with D possibly TRBD1 on 6 matching bases. Germline CDR1 SGHKS, CDR2 YYEKEE (reference sequence). V was shortened by 0 bases and J by 5 bases, with 18 bases between the two germline ends. This CDR3 spans 18 amino acids.

The V and J genes are TRBV5-1 and TRBJ1-1; 12 positions match TRBD1. The J segment lost 2 bases and the V segment lost 0 bases, leaving 5 bases of the junction unmatched. The CDR3 is 17 amino acids. Germline V CDR1 and CDR2: SGHRS, YFSETQ. The DNA for the CDR3 is TGCGCCAGCAGCTTGGGGGCCGGGACAGGGGGCAACACTGAAGCTTTCTTT. This translates into CASSLGAGTGGNTEAFF.

This sequence joins TRBV5-4 and TRBJ2-3, with no clear D. CDR1 is SGHNT, CDR2 YYREEE, per germline (reference sequence). The CDR3 runs to 14 residues. Trimming stripped 2 bases from V and 0 bases from J, with 7 bases between. As DNA, the CDR3 is TGTGCCAGCAGCTTTTCCCGTAGCACAGATACGCAGTATTTT. Protein product: CASSFSRSTDTQYF.

V gene TRBV5-1 combines with J gene TRBJ1-4, with D unresolved. The V end was cut by 4 bases, the J end by 6 bases, with 10 bases between. There are 13 residues in the CDR3. Looked up from germline, CDR1 is SGHRS and CDR2 is YFSETQ. The CDR3: CASSNRDHEKLFF. The CDR3, as DNA: TGCGCCAGCAGCAACCGGGATCATGAAAAACTGTTTTTT. Filled out from reference TRBV5-1 and TRBJ1-4, the complete variable domain reads KAGVTQTPRYLIKTRGQQVTLSCSPISGHRSVSWYQQTPGQGLQFLFEYFSETQRNKGNFPGRFSGRQFSNSRSEMNVSTLELGDSALYLCASSNRDHEKLFFGSGTQLSVL.